One sample yielded the 31 T cell receptor beta chains listed below, sequenced in a study of cytomegalovirus exposure and HLA in healthy donors (dated by TCRdb to between 2016 and 2019). Library prep was done by the immunoSEQ multiplex PCR assay. For the multiplex PCR, a mixture combining 60 forward primers for TCR Vbeta segments and 13 reverse primers for TCR Jbeta segments was used. Drawn from immuneACCESS, this table holds only the in-frame rearrangements with V and J called that TCRdb kept. Clones are partly lost; checked studies trace under half to an unresolved V gene and leave the rest unexplained. The table of this sample itemizes some 40,000 clones. The ten largest clones take up about 6% of the sample. The sequencing input was PBMCs. These TCRs come from a human donor in good health.

The V gene is TRBV30, the J gene TRBJ2-7, with 10 bases lining up with TRBD1. CDR1 is GTSNPN, CDR2 SVGIG, per germline (reference sequence). There are 15 residues in the CDR3. V lost 0 bases and J lost 5; bases outside the gene matches: 7. CDR3 nucleotides: TGTGCCTGGAGTGTTCCCGGGACAGGGGTCAACGAGCAGTACTTC. Protein sequence: CAWSVPGTGVNEQYF. Drawing the rest from reference TRBV30 and TRBJ2-7, the complete variable domain is SQTIHQWPATLVQPVGSPLSLECTVEGTSNPNLYWYRQAAGRGLQLLFYSVGIGQISSEVPQNLSASRPQDRQFILSSKKLLLSDSGFYLCAWSVPGTGVNEQYFGPGTRLTVT.

The rearrangement uses TRBV7-9 and TRBJ1-3; D uncertain. The V gene's germline CDR1 is SEHNR and CDR2 FQNEAQ (reference sequence). V dropped 5 bases and J dropped 8 bases, with 7 bases sitting between them. This CDR3 is built from 11 residues. CDR3 residues: CASSPRDTIYF. CDR3 bases: TGTGCCAGCAGCCCCCGTGACACCATATATTTT. The entire variable domain, with the rest obtained from reference TRBV7-9 and TRBJ1-3, is as follows: DTGVSQNPRHKITKRGQNVTFRCDPISEHNRLYWYRQTLGQGPEFLTYFQNEAQLEKSRLLSDRFSAERPKGSFSTLEIQRTEQGDSAMYLCASSPRDTIYFGEGSWLTVV.

The chain uses TRBV5-4 and TRBJ1-1; maybe TRBD1 (5 bases). The CDR3 has 15 amino acids. The germline gives CDR1 SGHNT, CDR2 YYREEE (reference sequence). Trimming removed 3 bases from V and 4 bases from J, with 16 bases in between. DNA of the CDR3: TGTGCCAGCAGCTCTGGGGGGGTGAGAGGCACTGAAGCTTTCTTT. Its protein product is CASSSGGVRGTEAFF.

The rearrangement uses TRBV28 and TRBJ1-2, with a possible D match to TRBD1 (5 bases). V was clipped by 3 bases and J by 4 bases, with 18 bases between them. CDR1 MDHEN and CDR2 SYDVKM come from the germline V gene. The CDR3 has 16 residues. This chain's CDR3 is CASSFLYTQVLYGYTF. CDR3 DNA: TGTGCCAGCAGTTTTCTCTACACACAGGTTCTCTATGGCTACACCTTC.

The chain uses TRBV5-4 and TRBJ1-6, with D perhaps TRBD1 (6 bases). Germline V gene sequence: CDR1 SGHNT, CDR2 YYREEE (reference sequence). V lost 4 bases to trimming and J lost 7 bases, with 12 bases between them. This CDR3 has 14 residues. The CDR3 region is CASSQITGNSPLHF. The DNA for the CDR3 is TGTGCCAGCAGCCAGATTACAGGGAATTCACCCCTCCACTTT.

The V and J genes are TRBV19 and TRBJ1-2, with D tentatively TRBD1 (5 bases). This CDR3 has 17 amino acids. Trimming pared 7 bases from V and 6 bases from J, leaving 27 bases between. CDR1 is LNHDA and CDR2 is SQIVND in the germline V gene (reference sequence). The CDR3: CASMLTAVQGPAHGYTF. The CDR3 region has the DNA TGTGCCAGTATGTTGACGGCCGTTCAGGGCCCCGCGCATGGCTACACCTTC.

The chain combines TRBV10-1 with TRBJ2-7, with 9 positions matching TRBD1. Germline loops: CDR1 WNHNN, CDR2 SYGVQD (reference sequence). CDR3 length: 14 residues. V shed 4 bases and J 2 bases; nucleotides not matched to a gene: 3. CDR3 amino acids: CASSVGQGPYEQYF. The DNA of the CDR3 is TGCGCCAGCAGTGTAGGACAGGGGCCCTACGAGCAGTACTTC.

In the case of this clone: Its ends do not fully match the called genes, so a read error is possible. The gene calls are TRBV5-6 and TRBJ1-2; weak D call: TRBD1 (5 bases). Looked up from germline, CDR1 is SGHDT and CDR2 is YYEEEE. The length of the CDR3 is 12 residues. CDR3 DNA sequence: TGTGCCAGCAGCGTGAAAGGGGATCGCTATACCTTC. Its protein product is CASSVKGDRYTF.

The chain couples TRBV27 to TRBJ2-7, with TRBD1 identical over 10 bases. The CDR3 consists of 14 residues. Germline CDR1 reads MNHEY; CDR2 reads SMNVEV (reference sequence). V dropped 4 bases and J dropped 5; count of bases not matched to a gene: 5. In DNA form, the CDR3 reads TGTGCCAGCAGTTGGACAGGGGGGATCAACGAGCAGTACTTC. This gives the protein CASSWTGGINEQYF.

The V gene is TRBV5-1, the J gene TRBJ2-5; TRBD2 might be the D (5 bases). The germline gives CDR1 SGHRS, CDR2 YFSETQ. V gave up 4 bases and J gave up 3 bases, with 10 bases separating them. The CDR3 loop spans 13 amino acids. The CDR3 is CASSASTKETQYF. Written as DNA, the CDR3 is TGCGCCAGCAGCGCTAGCACTAAAGAGACCCAGTACTTC. The full variable domain, in which reference TRBV5-1 and TRBJ2-5 provide the parts outside the CDR3, is KAGVTQTPRYLIKTRGQQVTLSCSPISGHRSVSWYQQTPGQGLQFLFEYFSETQRNKGNFPGRFSGRQFSNSRSEMNVSTLELGDSALYLCASSASTKETQYFGPGTRLLVL.

The CDR3 region has the DNA TGTGCCAGTAGTGTCGGACAGGGTGCTGAAGCTTTCTTT. It codes for CASSVGQGAEAFF. V and J are TRBV19 and TRBJ1-1; 8 bases map to TRBD1. From germline, CDR1 is LNHDA and CDR2 SQIVND (reference sequence). This CDR3 region has 13 residues. J lost 6 bases, V lost 5 bases, and 5 bases had no gene match.

V usage is TRBV29-1 and J usage is TRBJ1-1; 7 bases are a match to TRBD1. Germline CDR1 reads SQVTM; CDR2 reads ANQGSEA. J gave up 6 bases and V 7 bases, and 11 bases lay outside the gene matches. There are 13 residues in the CDR3. The CDR3 spells CSGGGGERAEAFF. The CDR3 DNA sequence: TGCAGCGGCGGAGGGGGCGAGAGGGCTGAAGCTTTCTTT.

The chain couples TRBV5-6 to TRBJ2-7, with 8 bases identical to TRBD1. V dropped 5 bases and J dropped 2; count of bases not matched to a gene: 9. This CDR3 has 15 residues. Germline CDR1 reads SGHDT; CDR2 reads YYEEEE. CDR3 in amino acids: CASSFLDRDPYEQYF. As DNA, the CDR3 is TGTGCCAGCAGTTTCCTGGACAGGGATCCCTACGAGCAGTACTTC.

V usage is TRBV7-9 and J usage is TRBJ2-2, with TRBD1 identical over 8 bases. Germline V gene sequence: CDR1 SEHNR, CDR2 FQNEAQ (reference sequence). The J segment lost 5 bases and the V segment lost 5 bases, leaving 7 bases of the junction unmatched. This CDR3 spans 15 amino acids. CDR3 sequence: CASSARTGPTGELFF. DNA of the CDR3: TGTGCCAGCAGCGCCCGGACAGGGCCGACCGGGGAGCTGTTTTTT. Drawing the rest from reference TRBV7-9 and TRBJ2-2, the complete variable domain is DTGVSQNPRHKITKRGQNVTFRCDPISEHNRLYWYRQTLGQGPEFLTYFQNEAQLEKSRLLSDRFSAERPKGSFSTLEIQRTEQGDSAMYLCASSARTGPTGELFFGEGSRLTVL.

The chain recombines TRBV15 with TRBJ1-1; D gene unclear. Trimming removed 3 bases at V and 6 bases at J, with 11 bases between. The CDR3 covers 13 residues. Germline values: CDR1 LNHNV, CDR2 YYDKDF (reference sequence). The CDR3 region is CATSRVVDSEAFF. The CDR3, as DNA: TGTGCCACCAGCAGGGTCGTAGACTCTGAAGCTTTCTTT.

V is TRBV15 and J is TRBJ2-7, with 8 positions matching TRBD1. V shed 3 bases, J shed 3 bases, and the junction held 1 base outside the gene matches. The length of the CDR3 is 13 residues. Per the germline V gene, CDR1 is LNHNV and CDR2 is YYDKDF (reference sequence). The CDR3 sequence is CATSRDRDYEQYF. The CDR3 DNA reads as TGTGCCACCAGCAGGGACAGGGACTACGAGCAGTACTTC.

V usage is TRBV5-4 and J usage is TRBJ2-3, with a possible D match to TRBD1 (5 bases). This CDR3 has 13 residues. Germline V gene lookup returns CDR1 SGHNT and CDR2 YYREEE (reference sequence). With 7 bases removed from V and 2 bases from J, the gap between germline ends came to 11 bases. The CDR3, as DNA: TGTGCCAGCGCTCAGGGTCCCACAGATACGCAGTATTTT. The encoded protein is CASAQGPTDTQYF.

The chain has TRBV7-3 and TRBJ1-1, with no clear D. The CDR3 sequence is 14 residues long. Trimming took 5 bases from V and 4 from J, leaving 14 bases between them. Germline values: CDR1 SGHTA, CDR2 FQGTGA. The CDR3 is CASSPQPTGTEAFF. The DNA for the CDR3 is TGTGCCAGCAGCCCACAACCGACGGGCACTGAAGCTTTCTTT.

The chain recombines TRBV27 with TRBJ2-7; 7 nucleotides match TRBD1. This CDR3 comprises 15 residues. V was clipped by 2 bases and J by 1 base; unmatched bases: 5. Germline values: CDR1 MNHEY, CDR2 SMNVEV (reference sequence). CDR3 in amino acids: CASSLIGGKSYEQYF. The CDR3 DNA sequence: TGTGCCAGCAGTTTAATAGGGGGCAAATCCTACGAGCAGTACTTC.

This chain links TRBV2 with TRBJ2-7, with 7 bases that match TRBD1. CDR1 is SNHLY and CDR2 is FYNNEI in the germline V gene. Trimming removed 4 bases from V and 6 bases from J; junction bases left unmatched: 9. The CDR3 is 14 residues long. CDR3 nucleotide sequence: TGTGCCAGCAGTGCTAACACCCGACAGGGCGAGCAGTACTTC. It translates to CASSANTRQGEQYF.

This chain uses TRBV19 with TRBJ1-1; TRBD1 agrees at 10 bases. Germline CDR1 reads LNHDA; CDR2 reads SQIVND (reference sequence). This CDR3 is built from 18 residues. V dropped 7 bases and J dropped 4; count of bases not matched to a gene: 18. CDR3 loop: CASTLSPGQGMKGTEAFF. The CDR3 DNA is TGTGCCAGTACTCTCTCGCCGGGACAGGGGATGAAAGGCACTGAAGCTTTCTTT. The variable domain in full, completed from reference TRBV19 and TRBJ1-1, reads DGGITQSPKYLFRKEGQNVTLSCEQNLNHDAMYWYRQDPGQGLRLIYYSQIVNDFQKGDIAEGYSVSREKKESFPLTVTSAQKNPTAFYLCASTLSPGQGMKGTEAFFGQGTRLTVV.

The chain has TRBV7-9 and TRBJ1-4, with unresolved D. Germline lookup yields CDR1 SEHNR and CDR2 FQNEAQ (reference sequence). The V end was cut by 2 bases, the J end by 4 bases, with 8 bases between. The CDR3 runs 14 residues. This CDR3 is CASSLKQSNEKLFF. DNA of the CDR3: TGTGCCAGCAGCTTAAAACAGAGTAATGAAAAACTGTTTTTT.

The chain combines TRBV19 with TRBJ1-1; 7 nucleotides align to TRBD1. J gave up 3 bases and V 5 bases, and 12 bases lay outside the gene matches. The CDR3 has 16 amino acids. Germline CDR1 LNHDA, CDR2 SQIVND (reference sequence). The CDR3 DNA follows: TGTGCCAGTAGTCTTCAACAGGGGATTAAGGACACTGAAGCTTTCTTT. This encodes CASSLQQGIKDTEAFF.

The chain joins TRBV6-1 to TRBJ2-1, with 9 bases identical to TRBD2. V gave up 8 bases and J gave up 6 bases; unmatched junction bases: 8. The CDR3 runs to 14 residues. The germline CDR1 and CDR2 sequences are MNHNS and SASEGT. The CDR3 loop is CASRGRAFGNEQFF. DNA of the CDR3: TGTGCCAGCCGCGGGAGGGCTTTCGGCAATGAGCAGTTCTTC.

This sequence joins TRBV5-1 and TRBJ2-5; the D gene is possibly TRBD1 (5 bases). CDR3 length: 16 amino acids. V was cut by 2 bases and J by 1 base, with 15 bases left in between. CDR1 is SGHRS and CDR2 is YFSETQ in the germline V gene. CDR3 bases: TGCGCCAGCAGCTTTGGACACCCTGCTACCCAAGAGACCCAGTACTTC. This sequence encodes CASSFGHPATQETQYF.

This chain joins TRBV30 and TRBJ1-2; 9 nucleotides line up with TRBD1. V gave up 4 bases and J gave up 7 bases; unmatched junction bases: 7. The CDR3 totals 13 residues. Germline loops: CDR1 GTSNPN, CDR2 SVGIG (reference sequence). CDR3 nucleotide sequence: TGTGCCTGGACCTCCTTGGACAGGGGTGGCTACACCTTC. This translates into CAWTSLDRGGYTF.

This chain uses TRBV5-4 with TRBJ2-5; TRBD1 matches at 10 bases. Per the germline V gene, CDR1 is SGHNT and CDR2 is YYREEE (reference sequence). The V and J ends lost 5 bases and 5 bases, in that order; junction bases with no gene match: 9. This CDR3 is built from 15 residues. The CDR3 here is CASSWGTGDLETQYF. The CDR3 bases are TGTGCCAGCAGTTGGGGGACAGGGGATTTGGAGACCCAGTACTTC. The variable domain in full, with the rest retrieved from reference TRBV5-4 and TRBJ2-5, is ETGVTQSPTHLIKTRGQQVTLRCSSQSGHNTVSWYQQALGQGPQFIFQYYREEENGRGNFPPRFSGLQFPNYSSELNVNALELDDSALYLCASSWGTGDLETQYFGPGTRLLVL.

The chain is built from TRBV10-3 and TRBJ2-7, with D possibly matching TRBD2 (6 bases). There are 16 residues in the CDR3. CDR1 is ENHRY and CDR2 is SYGVKD in the germline V gene. V was shortened by 6 bases and J by 0 bases, with 18 bases between the two germline ends. The CDR3 reads CAISRLVGGSSYEQYF. The CDR3 region has the DNA TGTGCCATCAGCCGTCTCGTTGGGGGGAGCTCCTACGAGCAGTACTTC.

The V gene is TRBV28, the J gene TRBJ1-2; 7 bases map to TRBD1. The junction had 4 bases not matched to a gene; V was cut back by 3 bases and J by 3 bases. CDR3 length equals 14 residues. Looked up from germline, CDR1 is MDHEN and CDR2 is SYDVKM. CDR3 sequence reads: CASSFRGGHYGYTF. The DNA of the CDR3 is TGTGCCAGCAGTTTTAGAGGGGGCCACTATGGCTACACCTTC.

The chain joins TRBV4-1 to TRBJ1-5; D perhaps matches TRBD1 (6 bases). Germline-derived CDR1 and CDR2 are MGHRA and YSYEKL. CDR3 length equals 18 residues. The V and J ends lost 7 bases and 6 bases respectively, with 28 bases between them. The CDR3 sequence: CASTVEGPDRGGSQPQHF. CDR3 bases: TGCGCCAGCACCGTAGAGGGGCCCGACAGAGGGGGAAGTCAGCCCCAGCATTTT.

This chain connects TRBV7-3 to TRBJ2-1, with TRBD1 identical over 8 bases. The length of the CDR3 is 16 residues. V shed 1 base, J shed 4 bases, and the junction held 6 bases outside the gene matches. Germline-derived CDR1 and CDR2 are SGHTA and FQGTGA. CDR3 in amino acids: CASSLIGQGGYNEQFF. In DNA form, the CDR3 reads TGTGCCAGCAGCTTAATCGGACAGGGCGGATACAATGAGCAGTTCTTC.